This TCR beta chain was sequenced during a study of shared clonotypes between healthy human individuals (TCRdb year 2020). Notes on the research overall: The cohort included a few men and a couple of women between 18 and 49 years of age. To increase sequencing depth and limit assay-specific biases, different laboratories used diverse techniques to prepare libraries and sequence TCR repertoires. For each donor, CD4 naive and CD4 memory were each run on three plates, CD8 naive on two plates, and CD8 memory on one plate. The study deeply sequenced blood TCR repertoires of five healthy adults to estimate repertoire size and the extent of clonotype sharing between individuals. Between about 0.9 and 10 billion PBMCs per donor were obtained by leukapheresis. Study-wide findings and limitations: Naive subsets generally had larger estimated clonotype richness than memory subsets. Compared with non-shared clonotypes, clonotypes shared by all four sorted-subset donors had higher generation probabilities. Pairwise subsampling led to the expectation that sequencing depth would affect the degree of clonotype sharing among donors. Rarefaction of sorted-subset datasets indicated incomplete sequencing despite the large sequencing depth. Only blood was sampled, and tissue TCR repertoires likely differ from those in blood. The genetic and exposure-history diversity represented was limited by the small number of donors. When several donors were compared, the shared fraction of clonotypes was roughly 5% for naive CD4, roughly 3.4% for naive CD8, more than 2% for memory CD4, and less than 0.5% for memory CD8.

Using the deep immunoSEQ assay, multiplex PCR amplified TCR CDR3 regions from genomic DNA. Extracted genomic DNA from each cell subset was spread evenly across all wells of several immunoSEQ 96-well plates, with each plate serving as a replicate. For sorted subsets, around 200 ng genomic DNA, equal to some 30,000 T cell genomes, was loaded into each replicate PCR. The purified libraries were quantified using a Qubit 3.0 fluorometer, sized with a Bioanalyzer 2100, and then quantified again using the KAPA Library Quantification kit. Every immunoSEQ 96-well plate was sequenced on a separate single-read 150-cycle Illumina NextSeq 550 flow cell. The paper's data handling went like this. The immunoSEQ output contained only junctional sequences without quality scores, so filtering could not match that applied to full-length reads. To assign V/J genes and CDR3, sequences were annotated using PyIR, a Python wrapper for IgBLAST v1.9, with IMGT germline references. Any read was removed if the V/J assignment was weak (E-value above 1e-6), the CDR3 was missing, or the read contained stop codons, out-of-frame junctions, or ambiguous translated residues. V3J clonotypes were defined as sequences sharing the same inferred V gene, J gene, and CDR3 amino acid sequence. The percentage overlap between two repertoires was calculated by dividing the number of shared unique clonotypes by the size of the smaller repertoire. RTK rarefaction, the Chao1 estimator, and Recon v2.1 estimates of unobserved clonotypes were used to assess repertoire richness. Generation probabilities for all TCRbeta clonotypes obtained by the gDNA method from four donors were computed using OLGA. Imported from immuneACCESS, the table was reduced by TCRdb to in-frame sequences with V and J called. These copies leave out some clones; in studies compared against another copy, an unresolved V gene accounts for under half, and the cause of the remainder is not known. Clone size and V and J calls were adopted from that table, with D and trimming inferred from the DNA. This sample holds under 200,000 clones; approximately 92% were observed only once. 0.067% of the sample belongs to the ten largest clones.

Healthy HIV-negative adults with no recently reported acute infections or vaccinations were included as donors. Only Caucasian adults living in Nashville, Tennessee, USA were represented among the donors. Magnetic negative selection was used to enrich CD4+ T cells, after which naive cells were positively selected on CD45RA and the negative fraction became the memory subset. After blood collection by leukapheresis, PBMCs were isolated using Ficoll-Histopaque density gradient centrifugation and then cryopreserved in the vapor phase of liquid nitrogen. Purity and quantity of every magnetically sorted T cell population were checked by analytical flow cytometry. From each sorted fraction, genomic DNA was isolated and quantified by UV absorbance on a Nanodrop 2000c. This clone has just one count. What antigen it recognizes has not been identified. The sample holds no much larger clone one base away, and base qualities are not on file.

Sample: naive CD4+ T cells sorted from blood. Explained via the paper, the cell subset or site label denotes: CD45RA+ positively selected. This receptor was obtained from a woman aged 25-40 years in good health.

The CDR3 corresponds to CASRGDANTGELFF. The bases read TGTGCCAGCAGGGGAGACGCGAACACCGGGGAGCTGTTTTTT. The sequence is built from TRBV9 and TRBJ2-2, with a weak D call of TRBD2 (5 bases match). From the germline V gene, CDR1 is SGDLS and CDR2 is YYNGEE. V gives up 5 bases and J gives up 0 bases, and the segment between their germline ends measures 8 bases. From cysteine to phenylalanine, the CDR3 is 14 amino acids long. Solely the CDR3 DNA is kept, with 42 bases framed from the first base. Outside the CDR3, residues come from the reference TRBV9 and TRBJ2-2 proteins, so the full variable domain is: DSGVTQTPKHLITATGQRVTLRCSPRSGDLSVYWYQQSLDQGLQFLIQYYNGEERAKGNILERFSAQQFPDLHSELNLSSLELGDSALYFCASRGDANTGELFFGEGSRLTVL.